This entry is about one T cell receptor (beta chain). This record comes from a study of PD-1 blockade in classical Hodgkin lymphoma. No patient escaped relapse after autologous stem cell transplantation, and brentuximab vedotin exposure varied. Method: immunoSEQ multiplex PCR; TCRdb's copy keeps in-frame clones and lacks some. Among 120,000 to 150,000 clones listed, nearly 80% were seen once. The ends were cut back, 7 bases at V and 5 bases at J, with 27 bases in the middle. Looked up from germline, CDR1 is LNHDA and CDR2 is SQIVND (reference sequence). The CDR3 spans 18 residues. The sample in question was peripheral blood mononuclear cells (PBMCs), obtained before the second cycle of nivolumab. This chain connects TRBV19 to TRBJ2-1, with D perhaps TRBD1 or TRBD2 (6 bases each). The clonotype originates from a human donor with classical Hodgkin lymphoma. This CDR3 reads CASMGLRGAIGMDNEQFF. CDR3 nucleotides: TGTGCCAGTATGGGGTTGAGGGGGGCTATAGGAATGGACAATGAGCAGTTCTTC.